Listed below are T cell receptor beta chains from one sample, sequenced in a study of T-cell memory formation after mild COVID-19. Using its own MiXCR run on the 5' RACE reads, TCRdb lists one record per CDR3 protein. This table has about 290,000 distinct CDR3 sequences, less than 20% appearing once. The sample taken for sequencing was PBMCs or a T cell subset sorted from them (not recorded which). The receptor set was obtained from a man aged 18 to 29 who had mild COVID-19 (a few samples of this study predate the infection). Cell type and time point are not known. Each CDR3 is given with its conserved first and last residue. The D gene is left open where the match is weak. The size entry is marked missing in some rows and otherwise reads once, few, many or a size class.

j_gene	abundance	d_gene	v_gene	CDR3nt	CDR3aa
TRBJ1-5	-	-	TRBV21-1	TGTGCCAGCAGTATGTCCCAGCCCCAGCATTTT	CASSMSQPQHF
TRBJ2-3	few	-	TRBV7-2	TGTGCCAGCAGCTTCGGGATGCCCCCCACAGATACGCAGTATTTT	CASSFGMPPTDTQYF
TRBJ1-2	many	-	TRBV7-9	TGTGCCAGCAGCTTGGGGGTCCCCTCTAACTATGGCTACACCTTC	CASSLGVPSNYGYTF
TRBJ2-3	-	TRBD2	TRBV7-8	TGTGCCAGCAGCCCAGGCGGGGGAGCACGGCTGCAGTATTTT	CASSPGGGARLQYF
TRBJ1-2	many	-	TRBV20-1	TGCAGTGCTAGGACGGGAAAGGGGGTGTTAGGCTACACCTTC	CSARTGKGVLGYTF
TRBJ1-2	-	-	TRBV5-5	-	CASSSPKFGRGTF
TRBJ2-3	few	-	TRBV11-2	TGTGCCAGCAGCTTAGTCGGGCAGGGAAGAAGGAGAGCGCAGTATTTT	CASSLVGQGRRRAQYF
TRBJ2-2	few	TRBD2	TRBV4-1	TGCGCCACTAGTCTTACAAGCGGGGACCGGGAGCTGTTTTTT	CATSLTSGDRELFF
TRBJ2-1	-	-	TRBV5-1	TGCGCCAGCAGCTTAGGCCTAGTGGGCAATGAGCAGTTCTTC	CASSLGLVGNEQFF
TRBJ2-1	-	TRBD2	TRBV9	TGTGCCAGCAGCGTAGAGGGACTAGTAGCAAGGAGGTTCTTC	CASSVEGLVARRFF
TRBJ2-3	few	TRBD2	TRBV7-9	TGTGCCAGCAGTCCGGGGGAGGGGATGCCCACAGATACGCAGTATTTT	CASSPGEGMPTDTQYF
TRBJ2-3	many	TRBD2	TRBV12-3/TRBV12-4	TGTGCCAGCAGTTCACCTATAGCGGGGACGCAGTATTTT	CASSSPIAGTQYF
TRBJ2-5	once	-	TRBV20-1	TGCAGTGCTAGAGCCACGTCTCAAGAGACCCAGTACTTC	CSARATSQETQYF
TRBJ2-1	few	TRBD2	TRBV20-1	TGCAGAACTGGCGGGGGGGCCTCGGATGAGCAGTTCTTC	CRTGGGASDEQFF
TRBJ2-2	-	-	TRBV5-6	TGTGCCAGCAGCTTACAGCGAACGAACACCGGGGAGCTGTTTTTT	CASSLQRTNTGELFF
TRBJ2-2	-	-	TRBV7-3	TGTGCCAGCAGCTTAGGTCCCCTACGACAGGTCGGCGGGGGGGAGCTGTTTTTT	CASSLGPLRQVGGGELFF
TRBJ2-3	few	TRBD2	TRBV7-3	TGTGCCAGCAGCTCCCGGGGGGGCTCGGGAGATACGCAGTATTTT	CASSSRGGSGDTQYF
TRBJ2-1	many	-	TRBV20-1	TGCAGTGCTAGGTCGAGCGCGACCAAGGGTGAGCAGTTCTTC	CSARSSATKGEQFF
TRBJ1-6	many	-	TRBV5-1	TGCGCCAGCAGCTTGAAAGGAGATTCACCCCTCCACTTT	CASSLKGDSPLHF
TRBJ2-2	few	-	TRBV7-2	TGTGCCAGCAGCCGACAGCACACCGGGGAGCTGTTTTTT	CASSRQHTGELFF
TRBJ2-7	-	-	TRBV6-6	TGTGCCAGCACCGAACGGACAGCCTCCTACGAGCAGTACTTC	CASTERTASYEQYF
TRBJ2-1	few	TRBD2	TRBV7-9	TGTGCCAGCAGCACCTCGCCCCTTACTAGCGGGGGGGATGAGCAGTTCTTC	CASSTSPLTSGGDEQFF
TRBJ2-7	-	-	TRBV29-1	TGCAGCGTTGGGGTCAACTCCTACGAGCAGTACTTC	CSVGVNSYEQYF
TRBJ2-5	-	TRBD2	TRBV3-1	TGTGCCAGCAGCATAACTAGCGGTCGACAAGAGACCCAGTACTTC	CASSITSGRQETQYF
TRBJ1-5	-	-	TRBV23-1	TGCGCCAGCAGTCAAATCGAGGACCAGGGGCCCAATCAGCCCCAGCATTTT	CASSQIEDQGPNQPQHF
TRBJ2-3	few	-	TRBV5-1	TGCGCCAGCCACCAAGGGGTTCTCGCGGCCGATACGCAGTATTTT	CASHQGVLAADTQYF
TRBJ1-1	-	TRBD1	TRBV6-5	TGTGCCAGCAGTTACTGGCAGGGGGGGACTGAAGCTTTCTTT	CASSYWQGGTEAFF
TRBJ2-7	few	-	TRBV12-3/TRBV12-4	TGTGCCAGCAGTTTAGGGCCCGATCTGGAGCAGTACTTC	CASSLGPDLEQYF
TRBJ1-5	-	-	TRBV15	TGTGCCACCAGCCCTCCTCGCGTCAGCCGCAATCAGCCCCAGCATTTT	CATSPPRVSRNQPQHF
TRBJ2-7	few	-	TRBV10-3	TGTGCCATCATAGGGGAGGGGACATTGTACTTC	CAIIGEGTLYF
TRBJ2-3	few	TRBD2	TRBV12-3/TRBV12-4	TGTGCCAGCAGTACTACACTAGCGGGGGCCGGGGACGGGCAGTATTTT	CASSTTLAGAGDGQYF
TRBJ1-2	few	-	TRBV4-3	TGCGCCAGCAGCCAAGCTCATGTGCCCACTTACTATGGCTACACCTTC	CASSQAHVPTYYGYTF
TRBJ2-3	few	-	TRBV9	TGTGCCAGCAGCGTAGTGGGAAGTCAGGGTGGGGCAGATACGCAGTATTTT	CASSVVGSQGGADTQYF
TRBJ2-5	few	-	TRBV7-3	TGTGCCAGCAGCTACCAGGGACAAGAGACCCAGTACTTC	CASSYQGQETQYF
TRBJ1-5	few	-	TRBV6-4	TGTGCCAGCAGTCACGGGGTTAATCAGCCCCAGCATTTT	CASSHGVNQPQHF
TRBJ1-5	-	TRBD1	TRBV20-1	TGCAGTGTGTTAACAGGGGAAGTCGGCAATCAGCCCCAGCATTTT	CSVLTGEVGNQPQHF
TRBJ2-1	-	TRBD2	TRBV6-2/TRBV6-3	TGTGCCAGCAGTTACGCGGGAGAAGGGCAGTTCTTC	CASSYAGEGQFF
TRBJ2-7	-	TRBD2	TRBV7-9	TGTGCCAGCACCCGCCCCGGGGGGGTTCAACAGTACTTC	CASTRPGGVQQYF
TRBJ1-3	few	-	TRBV5-1	TGCGCCAGCAGCTTTAAGGCTCACCAACCAGGTCCCGGAAACACCATATATTTT	CASSFKAHQPGPGNTIYF
TRBJ2-3	-	TRBD1	TRBV15	TGTGCCACCAGCAGAGGAGGGGGCGTGATAGATACGCAGTATTTT	CATSRGGGVIDTQYF
TRBJ2-5	few	TRBD2	TRBV12-3/TRBV12-4	TGTGCCAGCAGTTTACTAGCGGGTCAACCAGAGACCCAGTACTTC	CASSLLAGQPETQYF
TRBJ2-3	few	TRBD2	TRBV12-3/TRBV12-4	TGTGCCAGCACGATAACCGGGACTAGCGGCTTCTTGAGCACAGATACGCAGTATTTT	CASTITGTSGFLSTDTQYF
TRBJ1-2	-	-	TRBV27	TGTGCCAGCAGCCCCAGGCAGGGTCTGGTCTATGGCTACACCTTC	CASSPRQGLVYGYTF
TRBJ1-1	-	-	TRBV6-1	TGTGCCAGCAGCTCCACAGGAGCATCTGAAGCTTTCTTT	CASSSTGASEAFF
TRBJ2-1	-	TRBD1	TRBV19	TGTGCCAGTAGTAACTACAGGGGGAGCTACAATGAGCAGTTCTTC	CASSNYRGSYNEQFF
TRBJ1-6	few	TRBD1	TRBV5-1	TGCGCCAGCAGCTTGCAGGGGGACGCTTCACCCCTCCACTTT	CASSLQGDASPLHF
TRBJ2-5	few	TRBD2	TRBV5-1	TGCGCCAGCAGCCCCCAGGCGGGGGTGGAAGAGACCCAGTACTTC	CASSPQAGVEETQYF
TRBJ1-5	few	TRBD1	TRBV6-6	TGTGCCGCCAGGGGGTATAGCAATCAGCCCCAGCATTTT	CAARGYSNQPQHF
TRBJ2-3	-	-	TRBV12-3/TRBV12-4	TGTGCCAGCAGTTTAGCGCAGGTGGGAAGCACAGATACGCAGTATTTT	CASSLAQVGSTDTQYF
TRBJ1-6	few	-	TRBV7-2	TGTGCCAGCAGCCGTCAAGGGGGTGTAGGGTCACCCCTCCACTTT	CASSRQGGVGSPLHF
TRBJ2-5	few	TRBD2	TRBV9	TGTGCCAGCAGCGTAGATCAAGCGGGGGTATTAGAGACCCAGTACTTC	CASSVDQAGVLETQYF
TRBJ1-1	many	-	TRBV3-1	TGTGCCAGCAGCCAAGCAGGGACGGGCAGCGCTGAAGCTTTCTTT	CASSQAGTGSAEAFF
TRBJ2-2	few	TRBD2	TRBV12-5	TGTGCTAGTGGCAGGACTAGCGGGGGAGACACCGGGGAGCTGTTTTTT	CASGRTSGGDTGELFF